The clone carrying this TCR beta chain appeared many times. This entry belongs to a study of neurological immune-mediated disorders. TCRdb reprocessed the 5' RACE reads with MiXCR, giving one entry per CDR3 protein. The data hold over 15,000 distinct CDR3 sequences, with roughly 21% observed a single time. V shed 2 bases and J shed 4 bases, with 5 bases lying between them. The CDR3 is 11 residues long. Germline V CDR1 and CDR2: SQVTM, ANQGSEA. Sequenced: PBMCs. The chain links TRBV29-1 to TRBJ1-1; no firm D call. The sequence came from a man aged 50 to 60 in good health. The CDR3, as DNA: TGCAGCGTTGAAATGGGCACTGAAGCTTTCTTT. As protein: CSVEMGTEAFF.